This T cell receptor beta chain was captured in a study of blood T cells in healthy people across ages. Study conclusions and caveats: Older age went with lower TCR beta diversity per million T cells, in a roughly linear way. The CMV status of each donor remained undetermined, and this could have confounded shifts in expanded clonotypes.

Primed by a sample-barcoded 5' primer and a J-beta primer mix, a second PCR proceeded for 7 to 11 cycles. Each sample yielded at least 2.5 million CDR3-containing paired-end reads. TCRdb reanalysed the 5' RACE reads using MiXCR and keeps one entry per CDR3 protein. Of more than 1,400,000 distinct CDR3 sequences detected, about 43% appear once; the ten largest clones hold roughly 7.9%. Each sample provided at least 6 micrograms of extracted total RNA. CDR3 length: 17 residues. V lost 5 bases and J lost 2, with 19 bases in between. Germline V gene sequence: CDR1 MNHEY, CDR2 SMNVEV (reference sequence). Regarding this clonotype: Its target is not known.

This TCR derives from a woman between 18 and 29 years old in good health. Sequenced input: blood. The rearrangement joins TRBV27 to TRBJ2-1; tentatively, D is TRBD1 (5 bases). CDR3 in DNA: TGTGCCAGCAGTCCGAGACTCTCAGGACAAACCTACAATGAGCAGTTCTTC. Translation gives CASSPRLSGQTYNEQFF.